A selection of T cell receptor beta chains follows, all from one sample in a study of shared T cell receptors in the human thymus. TCRdb's copy holds only in-frame clones and misses some; the assay was immunoSEQ multiplex PCR. The sample has roughly 700,000 clones, approximately 87% seen once. These records were also assigned to another study, of human thymus T cells.

Sequencing used thymocytes. The source is a boy younger than two with a congenital heart defect. The CDR3 runs from the conserved cysteine through the conserved F or W. D genes are given only for firm matches. A row's size may be missing; if present it is once, few, many or a size class.

CDR3aa: CASSLVIGGSLQETQYF
CDR3nt: TGTGCCAGCAGCTTAGTAATCGGCGGGAGCCTGCAAGAGACCCAGTACTTC
d_gene: TRBD2
abundance: few
j_gene: TRBJ2-5
v_gene: TRBV11-1

CDR3aa: CSVEGTVSTDTQYF
CDR3nt: TGCAGCGTTGAGGGGACAGTAAGCACAGATACGCAGTATTTT
d_gene: TRBD1
abundance: .
j_gene: TRBJ2-3
v_gene: TRBV29-1

CDR3aa: CASSSPGGLCADEQFF
CDR3nt: TGTGCCAGCAGTAGCCCAGGGGGGCTGTGTGCGGACGAGCAGTTCTTC
d_gene: .
abundance: .
j_gene: TRBJ2-1
v_gene: TRBV28

CDR3aa: CASSIAPDRLVTFNSNQPQHF
CDR3nt: TGTGCCAGTAGTATAGCGCCTGACAGGCTAGTAACTTTTAATAGCAATCAGCCCCAGCATTTT
d_gene: .
abundance: .
j_gene: TRBJ1-5
v_gene: TRBV19

CDR3aa: CASSTRTGDTGELFF
CDR3nt: TGTGCCAGTTCGACCCGGACAGGCGACACCGGGGAGCTGTTTTTT
d_gene: TRBD1
abundance: .
j_gene: TRBJ2-2
v_gene: TRBV19

CDR3aa: CASSFLGGDNEQFF
CDR3nt: TGTGCCAGCAGCTTTTTGGGGGGAGATAATGAGCAGTTCTTC
d_gene: .
abundance: .
j_gene: TRBJ2-1
v_gene: TRBV5-4

CDR3aa: CASSPEGGYYGYTF
CDR3nt: TGTGCCAGCAGTCCCGAGGGAGGGTACTATGGCTACACCTTC
d_gene: .
abundance: .
j_gene: TRBJ1-2
v_gene: TRBV6-4

CDR3aa: CASSPLSNLAGRDTQYF
CDR3nt: TGTGCCAGCTCACCACTCTCTAATCTAGCGGGACGAGATACGCAGTATTTT
d_gene: TRBD2
abundance: .
j_gene: TRBJ2-3
v_gene: TRBV18

CDR3aa: CASRPNGRETGELFF
CDR3nt: TGTGCCAGTAGACCTAATGGGAGGGAGACCGGGGAGCTGTTTTTT
d_gene: TRBD2
abundance: .
j_gene: TRBJ2-2
v_gene: TRBV19

CDR3aa: CASSQRAHNGGAFTYEQYF
CDR3nt: TGTGCCAGCAGCCAACGGGCCCATAATGGCGGGGCCTTCACCTACGAGCAGTACTTC
d_gene: .
abundance: .
j_gene: TRBJ2-7
v_gene: TRBV14

CDR3aa: CASSLGYRVHEQYF
CDR3nt: TGTGCCAGCAGTTTGGGGTACAGGGTGCACGAGCAGTACTTC
d_gene: .
abundance: .
j_gene: TRBJ2-7
v_gene: TRBV28

CDR3aa: CASSRGWFNQPQHF
CDR3nt: TGTGCCAGCAGCCGAGGTTGGTTCAATCAGCCCCAGCATTTT
d_gene: .
abundance: .
j_gene: TRBJ1-5
v_gene: TRBV11-2

CDR3aa: CASSPDRGNYGYTF
CDR3nt: TGTGCCAGCAGCCCTGACAGGGGGAACTATGGCTACACCTTC
d_gene: TRBD1
abundance: .
j_gene: TRBJ1-2
v_gene: TRBV27

CDR3aa: CASSLGQGPYGYTF
CDR3nt: TGTGCCAGCAGCTTAGGACAGGGGCCCTATGGCTACACCTTC
d_gene: TRBD1
abundance: .
j_gene: TRBJ1-2
v_gene: TRBV7-2

CDR3aa: CASSETGLWQYF
CDR3nt: TGTGCCAGCAGTGAAACAGGGTTATGGCAGTACTTC
d_gene: .
abundance: .
j_gene: TRBJ2-7
v_gene: TRBV2

CDR3aa: CASRGGDTYEQYF
CDR3nt: TGCGCCAGCAGGGGAGGGGATACGTACGAGCAGTACTTC
d_gene: TRBD2
abundance: .
j_gene: TRBJ2-7
v_gene: TRBV4-3

CDR3aa: CASSQADPYEQYF
CDR3nt: TGTGCCAGTAGTCAAGCGGATCCCTACGAGCAGTACTTC
d_gene: .
abundance: few
j_gene: TRBJ2-7
v_gene: TRBV19

CDR3aa: CASSWIYRGERDTQYF
CDR3nt: TGTGCCAGCAGTTGGATTTATCGGGGGGAAAGAGATACGCAGTATTTT
d_gene: TRBD2
abundance: .
j_gene: TRBJ2-3
v_gene: TRBV11-3